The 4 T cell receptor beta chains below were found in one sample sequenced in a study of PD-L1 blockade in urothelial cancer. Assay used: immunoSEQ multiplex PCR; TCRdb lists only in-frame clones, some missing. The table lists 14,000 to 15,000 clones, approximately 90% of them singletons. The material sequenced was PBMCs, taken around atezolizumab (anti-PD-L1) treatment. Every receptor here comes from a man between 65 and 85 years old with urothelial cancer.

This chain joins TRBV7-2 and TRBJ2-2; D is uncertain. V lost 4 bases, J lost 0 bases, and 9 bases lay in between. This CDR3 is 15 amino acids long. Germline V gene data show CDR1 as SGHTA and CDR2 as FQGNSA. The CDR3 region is CASSSLATNTGELFF. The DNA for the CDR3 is TGTGCCAGCAGCTCCCTGGCCACGAACACCGGGGAGCTGTTTTTT.

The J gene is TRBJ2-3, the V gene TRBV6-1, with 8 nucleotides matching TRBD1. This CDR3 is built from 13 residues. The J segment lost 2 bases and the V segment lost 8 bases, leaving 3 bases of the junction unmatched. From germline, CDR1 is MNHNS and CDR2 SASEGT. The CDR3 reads CASGQGFTDTQYF. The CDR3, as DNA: TGTGCCAGCGGACAGGGATTCACAGATACGCAGTATTTT.

In nucleotides, the CDR3 is TGTGCCAGCAGCTTAGAGTCAGGGCTGAGCACAGATACGCAGTATTTT. Residues: CASSLESGLSTDTQYF. This rearrangement joins TRBV11-3 to TRBJ2-3; D is possibly TRBD1 (5 bases). Germline-derived CDR1 and CDR2 are SGHNT and YENEEA. V lost 0 bases and J 0 bases, leaving 10 bases between the germline ends. The CDR3 is 16 residues long.

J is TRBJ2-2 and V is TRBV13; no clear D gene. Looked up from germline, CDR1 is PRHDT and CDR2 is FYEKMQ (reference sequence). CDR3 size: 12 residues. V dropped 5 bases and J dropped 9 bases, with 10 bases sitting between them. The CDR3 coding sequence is TGTGCCAGCAGCCTCAGGCGCAGGGAGCTGTTTTTT. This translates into CASSLRRRELFF.